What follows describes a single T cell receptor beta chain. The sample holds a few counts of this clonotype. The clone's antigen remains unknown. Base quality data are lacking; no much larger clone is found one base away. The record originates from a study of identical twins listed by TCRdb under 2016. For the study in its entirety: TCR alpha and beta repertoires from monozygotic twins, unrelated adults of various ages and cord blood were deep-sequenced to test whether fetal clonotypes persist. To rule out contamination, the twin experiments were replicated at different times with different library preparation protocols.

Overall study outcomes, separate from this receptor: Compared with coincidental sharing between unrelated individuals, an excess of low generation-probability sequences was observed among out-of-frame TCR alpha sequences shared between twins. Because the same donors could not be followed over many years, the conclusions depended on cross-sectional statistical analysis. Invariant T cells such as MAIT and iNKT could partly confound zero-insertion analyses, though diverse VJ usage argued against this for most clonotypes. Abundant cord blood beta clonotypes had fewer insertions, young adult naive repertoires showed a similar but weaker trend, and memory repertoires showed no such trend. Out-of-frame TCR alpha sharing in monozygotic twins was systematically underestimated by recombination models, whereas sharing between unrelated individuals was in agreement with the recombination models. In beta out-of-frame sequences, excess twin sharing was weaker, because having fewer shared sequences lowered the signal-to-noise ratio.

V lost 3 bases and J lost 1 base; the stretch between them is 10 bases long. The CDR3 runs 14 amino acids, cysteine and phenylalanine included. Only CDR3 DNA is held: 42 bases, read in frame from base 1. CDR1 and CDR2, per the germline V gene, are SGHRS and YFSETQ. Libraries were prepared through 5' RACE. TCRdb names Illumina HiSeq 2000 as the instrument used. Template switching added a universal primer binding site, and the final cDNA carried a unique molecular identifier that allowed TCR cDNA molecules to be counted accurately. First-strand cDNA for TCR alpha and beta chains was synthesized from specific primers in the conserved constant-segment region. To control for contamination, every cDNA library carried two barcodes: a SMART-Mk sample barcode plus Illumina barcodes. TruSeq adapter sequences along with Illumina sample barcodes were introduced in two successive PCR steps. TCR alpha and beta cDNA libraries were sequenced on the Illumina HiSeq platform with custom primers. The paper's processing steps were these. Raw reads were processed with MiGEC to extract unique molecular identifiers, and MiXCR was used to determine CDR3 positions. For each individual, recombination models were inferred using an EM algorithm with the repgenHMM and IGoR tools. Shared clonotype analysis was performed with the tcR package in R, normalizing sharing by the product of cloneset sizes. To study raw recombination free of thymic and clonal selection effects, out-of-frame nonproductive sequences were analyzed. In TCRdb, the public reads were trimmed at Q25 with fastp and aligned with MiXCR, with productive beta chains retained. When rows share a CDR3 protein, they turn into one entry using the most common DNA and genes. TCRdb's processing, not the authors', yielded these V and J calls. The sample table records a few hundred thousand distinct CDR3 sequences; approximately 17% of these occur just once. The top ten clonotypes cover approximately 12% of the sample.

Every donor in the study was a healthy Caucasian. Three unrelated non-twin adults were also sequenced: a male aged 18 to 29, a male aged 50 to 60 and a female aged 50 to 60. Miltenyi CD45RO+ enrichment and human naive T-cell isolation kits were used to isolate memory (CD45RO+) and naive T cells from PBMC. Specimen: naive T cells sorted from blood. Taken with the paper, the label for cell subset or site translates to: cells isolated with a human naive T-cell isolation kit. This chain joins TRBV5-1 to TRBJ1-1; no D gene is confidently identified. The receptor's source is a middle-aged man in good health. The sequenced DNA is TGCGCCAGCAGCTACTCGATTCCGAACACTGAAGCTTTCTTT. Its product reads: CASSYSIPNTEAFF.